The T cell receptor beta chain under discussion was sequenced for a study of blood T cell repertoires in COVID-19. There are 14 residues in the CDR3. J lost 6 bases, V lost 6 bases, and 7 bases had no gene match. Germline-derived CDR1 and CDR2 are MNHEY and SVGAGI. Measured with immunoSEQ multiplex PCR; TCRdb has only the in-frame clones, and not every one. The sample carries approximately 31,000 clones, 85% recorded once. The specimen sequenced was peripheral blood. The V gene is TRBV6-5, the J gene TRBJ1-4; 7 bases match TRBD1. This TCR derives from a man older than 75 with active COVID-19. CDR3 protein: CASSRQGLDEKLFF. CDR3 in DNA: TGTGCCAGCAGCCGACAGGGCCTAGATGAAAAACTGTTTTTT.